Sequencing of this T cell receptor beta chain was carried out in a study of shared T cell receptors in the human thymus (dated by TCRdb to about 2021). As for the study more broadly: The study examined how self-reactive, shared T-cell receptor alpha chains are generated in the human thymus.

About this clone: It has no known antigen specificity. Base qualities are not at hand, and no much larger clone is one base apart.

Ends trimmed: V by 2 bases, J by 4 bases; bases unmatched to a gene: 6. The CDR3 covers 15 residues, taking in both the cysteine and the phenylalanine. Of the read, only the CDR3 DNA is kept; its 45 bases are in frame from base 1. The germline V gene (reference sequence) specifies LNHNV as CDR1 and YYDKDF as CDR2. The library was generated by the immunoSEQ multiplex PCR assay. Held by TCRdb, this immuneACCESS table contains in-frame sequences only and omits some clones. Under half of the omission traces to an unresolved V gene where checked; the cause of the rest is unknown. This sample holds more than 300,000 clones; 85% to 95% were observed only once. The top ten clones comprise approximately 0.02% of the sample.

The receptor's source is a human donor. The sequenced sample consisted of thymocytes. The chain is encoded by TRBV15 joined to TRBJ2-7; TRBD2 fits 9 bases in the junction. Read as DNA, the sequence is TGTGCCACCAGCAGAAAGACTAGCGGAGCGTACGAGCAGTACTTC. This yields the protein CATSRKTSGAYEQYF.